Listed below are T cell receptor beta chains from one sample, sequenced in a study of blood T cell repertoires in COVID-19. The table came from immunoSEQ multiplex PCR; TCRdb's copy has only in-frame clones and leaves some out. The table shows 350,000 to 450,000 clones, with around 89% occurring only once. Specimen: peripheral blood. These receptor sequences come from a man aged 35-49 years with acute or convalescent COVID-19. Each CDR3 is given with its conserved first and last residue. The D gene is left open where the match is weak. The size field is filled for only some rows; it gives once, few, many or a size class.

>-|TRBV6-4|TRBJ1-2|-
CASSDSRAGARYTF
TGTGCCAGCAGTGACTCGAGGGCAGGGGCCCGCTACACCTTC
>TRBD1|TRBV6-5|TRBJ1-4|-
CASSYRGQGGEKLFF
TGTGCCAGCAGTTACCGGGGACAGGGAGGAGAAAAACTGTTTTTT
>TRBD2|TRBV10-3|TRBJ2-7|-
CAISGAQRGALSYEQYF
TGTGCCATCAGTGGGGCCCAGCGGGGGGCGCTATCCTACGAGCAGTACTTC
>TRBD1|TRBV12-3/TRBV12-4|TRBJ1-5|-
CASTGTANQPQHF
TGTGCCAGCACCGGGACAGCGAATCAGCCCCAGCATTTT
>-|TRBV29-1|TRBJ1-2|-
CSVAGINYGYTF
TGCAGCGTTGCCGGGATTAACTATGGCTACACCTTC
>TRBD2|TRBV10-3|TRBJ2-1|-
CAISDGLARSYNEQFF
TGTGCCATCAGTGACGGACTAGCGAGATCCTACAATGAGCAGTTCTTC
>-|TRBV29-1|TRBJ2-7|-
CSVEAARETTYEQYF
TGCAGCGTTGAAGCGGCGAGAGAGACAACCTACGAGCAGTACTTC
>-|TRBV9|TRBJ1-1|-
CASSVSGTPNTEAFF
TGTGCCAGCAGCGTCTCCGGGACACCCAACACTGAAGCTTTCTTT
>-|TRBV25-1|TRBJ2-1|once
CASSAGGQQLYNEQFF
TGTGCCAGCAGTGCAGGCGGGCAACAATTATACAATGAGCAGTTCTTC
>-|TRBV5-4|TRBJ1-6|-
CASSRRSTTIRNSPLHF
TGTGCCAGCAGCCGCCGGTCCACTACTATTCGGAATTCACCCCTCCACTTT
>TRBD1|TRBV25-1|TRBJ1-6|-
CASRGTGANSPLHF
TGTGCCAGCAGAGGGACAGGGGCAAATTCACCCCTCCACTTT
>TRBD1|TRBV5-4|TRBJ2-2|few
CASSSPGQGNTGELFF
TGTGCCAGCAGCTCCCCGGGACAGGGGAACACCGGGGAGCTGTTTTTT
>TRBD1|TRBV3-1/TRBV3-2|TRBJ2-7|-
CASSRQGRSYEQYF
TGTGCCAGCAGTCGACAGGGCAGATCCTACGAGCAGTACTTC
>-|TRBV15|TRBJ2-7|-
CATSRDRGSEQYF
TGTGCCACCAGCAGAGATAGGGGCTCCGAGCAGTACTTC
>TRBD2|TRBV3-1/TRBV3-2|TRBJ2-1|-
CASSRREGGYEQFF
TGTGCCAGCAGCCGGCGGGAGGGCGGGTATGAGCAGTTCTTC
>-|TRBV5-6|TRBJ1-3|-
CASSLGQANSGNTIYF
TGTGCCAGCAGCTTGGGGCAGGCTAACTCTGGAAACACCATATATTTT
>-|TRBV30|TRBJ1-1|-
CAWRVFAFSEAFF
TGTGCCTGGAGGGTTTTTGCGTTCTCTGAAGCTTTCTTT
>TRBD2|TRBV9|TRBJ2-7|-
CASSLAGGLNEQYF
TGTGCCAGCAGTCTAGCGGGGGGGCTCAACGAGCAGTACTTC
>-|TRBV7-8|TRBJ2-7|-
CASSSRDLLAYEQYF
TGTGCCAGCAGCAGCAGGGATTTACTCGCCTACGAGCAGTACTTC
>-|TRBV10-3|TRBJ1-4|-
CAISGQSGGREKLFF
TGTGCCATCAGCGGGCAGAGCGGGGGACGTGAAAAACTGTTTTTT
>-|TRBV11-1|TRBJ2-3|-
CASSFESRLPYF
TGTGCCAGCAGCTTTGAATCCAGACTGCCGTATTTT
>-|TRBV14|TRBJ2-1|-
CASSQGILNEQFF
TGTGCCAGCAGCCAAGGAATACTCAATGAGCAGTTCTTC
>-|TRBV3-1/TRBV3-2|TRBJ1-1|-
CASDSENTEAFF
TGTGCCAGCGATTCAGAGAACACTGAAGCTTTCTTT
>-|TRBV7-8|TRBJ1-5|-
CASSLGVSGWGNQPQHF
TGTGCCAGCAGCCTAGGGGTGTCGGGTTGGGGCAATCAGCCCCAGCATTTT
>-|TRBV27|TRBJ1-2|-
CASSLSPGEGYTF
TGTGCCAGCAGTTTATCCCCAGGGGAGGGCTACACCTTC
>-|TRBV6-4|TRBJ2-3|many
CASSDGGATDTQYF
TGTGCCAGCAGTGACGGGGGGGCCACAGATACGCAGTATTTT